This paragraph covers one T cell receptor (beta chain) sequence. The antigen remains unidentified. This sample is part of a study of radiotherapy plus CTLA-4 blockade in lung cancer. Germline values: CDR1 MGHRA, CDR2 YSYEKL. This CDR3 is built from 16 residues. V lost 6 bases to trimming and J lost 0 bases; unmatched junction nucleotides: 4. Study-wide results and limits: Blood-borne expansion of tumor-derived TCR clones followed radiotherapy plus ipilimumab.

Sequencing used immunoSEQ multiplex PCR; TCRdb keeps in-frame clones, though not all of them. This table holds about 28,000 clones, 79% found once. Sequencing was performed on peripheral blood, taken from a patient treated with radiotherapy plus ipilimumab. The chain recombines TRBV4-1 with TRBJ2-1; 11 bases are a match to TRBD2. This sequence was found in a human donor with non-small cell lung cancer that progressed on radiotherapy plus ipilimumab. CDR3 DNA sequence: TGCGCCAGCAGGCACACTAGCGGGGGCTCCTACAATGAGCAGTTCTTC. Protein sequence: CASRHTSGGSYNEQFF.